Sequencing of this TCR beta chain was carried out in a study of cytomegalovirus exposure and HLA in healthy donors. With 60 Vbeta and 13 Jbeta primers, the PCR was carried out. Sequenced by immunoSEQ multiplex PCR; TCRdb stores in-frame clones only, minus some. Altogether about 180,000 clones are present, 70% to 90% being singletons, with the ten largest covering approximately 2.3%. Germline lookup yields CDR1 SGDLS and CDR2 YYNGEE. V dropped 2 bases and J dropped 6; count of bases not matched to a gene: 3. CDR3 length equals 14 residues. Each donor's status was that of a healthy bone marrow donor. Concerning this clone itself: Its antigen remains unknown.

Overall study findings and caveats: TRBV6-2, TRBV6-3 and some other V segments were excluded as indistinguishable.

The sample taken for sequencing was PBMCs. This TCR came from a male donor in good health and CMV-seronegative. The V call is TRBV9, the J call TRBJ2-7; 12 bases match TRBD1. The CDR3 nucleotides are TGTGCCAGCAGCGTGGGGACAGGGGGCGTCGAGCAGTACTTC. Translating gives CASSVGTGGVEQYF.